A selection of T cell receptor beta chains follows, all from one sample in a study of early stage breast cancer tumors. Repertoires were generated with immunoSEQ multiplex PCR, while TCRdb's copy carries only in-frame clones and drops some. The data show roughly 25,000 clones, roughly 67% seen once. The sequenced sample was breast tumor tissue. The receptor set was obtained from a person between 55 and 69 years old with breast cancer. CDR3s include the opening cysteine and the closing phenylalanine or tryptophan. The order of the fields is V gene, J gene, CDR3 protein.

>TRBV7-6|TRBJ2-6
CASSPYRGLGANVLTF
>TRBV5-4|TRBJ2-7
CASSHTGTTDEQYF
>TRBV19|TRBJ1-2
CASRSRGTVGYTF
>TRBV7-2|TRBJ2-7
CASSTGAGVGYREQYF
>TRBV28|TRBJ1-1
CASSPPRGPAFF
>TRBV28|TRBJ2-1
CASSSGLVYYNEQFF
>TRBV27|TRBJ2-1
CASSFRFIAGGLHEQFF
>TRBV7-9|TRBJ2-2
CASSFSGPNTGELFF
>TRBV30|TRBJ2-2
CAWSDYHTGELFF
>TRBV30|TRBJ2-7
CAWSGGGSSYEQYF
>TRBV7-6|TRBJ2-2
CASSIDRLTGELFF
>TRBV7-6|TRBJ2-1
CASSLRAGGNEQFF
>TRBV5-4|TRBJ2-7
CASSSRDNYEQYF
>TRBV4-2|TRBJ1-1
CASSQVSLGWGGETEAFF
>TRBV19|TRBJ2-7
CASSSRGEQYF
>TRBV5-1|TRBJ2-5
CASSLRGKKTQYF
>TRBV30|TRBJ2-5
CAWSGGQGFGETQYF
>TRBV27|TRBJ2-7
CASSLRTSGLTPNEQYF
>TRBV19|TRBJ2-2
CASSSQGTGELFF
>TRBV7-8|TRBJ1-5
CASEIGQGNQPQHF
>TRBV30|TRBJ2-7
CAWRKPGGRSYEQYF
>TRBV7-9|TRBJ2-1
CASSPDSLGEQFF
>TRBV11-3|TRBJ2-3
CASSLGVAGSDTQYF
>TRBV29-1|TRBJ2-3
CSVTGSTDTQYF
>TRBV7-9|TRBJ2-7
CASSLVTSQLAGGSEQYF
>TRBV7-8|TRBJ2-7
CASSLRQTMRYEQYF
>TRBV21-1|TRBJ2-2
CASSSYSDRPNTGELFF
>TRBV11-2|TRBJ2-1
CASSRRGLAGVNQHNEQFF
>TRBV10-2|TRBJ1-5
CASTTGADQPQHF
>TRBV11-3|TRBJ2-7
CASSSGDRGYYEQYF
>TRBV19|TRBJ2-3
CASSSSGKGTDTQYF
>TRBV4-3|TRBJ1-2
CASSQSQGGYGYTF
>TRBV11-3|TRBJ2-4
CASSLTSSNIQYF
>TRBV7-8|TRBJ1-5
CASSFGLLDQPQHF
>TRBV5-1|TRBJ2-7
CASSMTSSYEQYF
>TRBV14|TRBJ1-5
CASSQVRQGAGQPQHF
>TRBV27|TRBJ2-7
CASSFQGGDSFRYEQYF
>TRBV18|TRBJ1-2
CASSRDRASLGYTF
>TRBV5-1|TRBJ1-1
CASQTIPAGAEAFF
>TRBV14|TRBJ1-1
CASSWGSGTEAFF
>TRBV6-5|TRBJ2-7
CASSYSTGVTEQYF
>TRBV7-3|TRBJ2-2
CASSHYRDRGTGELFF
>TRBV28|TRBJ1-5
CASSFSGRDSNQPQHF
>TRBV25-1|TRBJ2-4
CASSERGGVKNIQYF
>TRBV7-6|TRBJ2-5
CASSPTGTSGRETQYF
>TRBV30|TRBJ1-3
CAWSVTGGSYSGNTIYF
>TRBV7-8|TRBJ1-2
CASSSPGTGNYGYTF